In its sample, the clone carrying this TCR beta chain was seen a few times. Assay used: immunoSEQ multiplex PCR; TCRdb lists only in-frame clones, some missing. Of about 320,000 clones in the sample, less than 85% were seen once. These data are taken from a study of blood T cell repertoires in COVID-19. Overall study context: Samples came from the United States, Italy and Spain, spanning acute and convalescent COVID-19.

The sample was PBMCs or T cells enriched from blood (not recorded which). The clonotype comes from a woman aged 25 to 45 who had been exposed to COVID-19.

CDR3 coding DNA: TGTGCCAGCAGTTTTCGGACAGGGTTTGTTTCACCCCTCCACTTT. Encoded protein: CASSFRTGFVSPLHF. The chain combines TRBV27 with TRBJ1-6; TRBD1 agrees at 8 bases. From germline, CDR1 is MNHEY and CDR2 SMNVEV (reference sequence). V dropped 3 bases and J dropped 9; count of bases not matched to a gene: 7. The CDR3 spans 15 residues.